This entry concerns a single T cell receptor (beta chain). Antigen specificity is unknown. The sort gate was single viable CD3+CD4+CD8-CD45RO+ cells for memory CD4+ T cells. The sample originates from a study of memory CD4+ T cells and cytomegalovirus serostatus. Study overall: Of the healthy Belgian adults, nine or ten were CMV seropositive and around 22 seronegative. Study-wide results and caveats: Of approximately 160 reported CMV TCRbeta sequences, 55 to 80 were found in memory CD4+ repertoires. The CMV-associated TCR signature appears largely within the CD4+ memory repertoire.

The assay was immunoSEQ multiplex PCR, and TCRdb's table has in-frame clones only and misses some. The sample includes about 61,000 clones, approximately 78% seen only once; the top ten take over 0.7%. The sample consisted of memory CD4+ T cells from blood. The sequence was collected from an adult in good health and CMV-seronegative.

CDR3 DNA: TGTGCCAGCACCCCCGTCGACAGGTCCTCCTACGAGCAGTACTTC. Protein product: CASTPVDRSSYEQYF. The rearrangement uses TRBV28 and TRBJ2-7; D is possibly TRBD1 (6 bases). The germline V and J ends were trimmed by 7 bases and 0 bases, with 16 bases remaining between them. Germline loops: CDR1 MDHEN, CDR2 SYDVKM. The CDR3 consists of 15 residues.